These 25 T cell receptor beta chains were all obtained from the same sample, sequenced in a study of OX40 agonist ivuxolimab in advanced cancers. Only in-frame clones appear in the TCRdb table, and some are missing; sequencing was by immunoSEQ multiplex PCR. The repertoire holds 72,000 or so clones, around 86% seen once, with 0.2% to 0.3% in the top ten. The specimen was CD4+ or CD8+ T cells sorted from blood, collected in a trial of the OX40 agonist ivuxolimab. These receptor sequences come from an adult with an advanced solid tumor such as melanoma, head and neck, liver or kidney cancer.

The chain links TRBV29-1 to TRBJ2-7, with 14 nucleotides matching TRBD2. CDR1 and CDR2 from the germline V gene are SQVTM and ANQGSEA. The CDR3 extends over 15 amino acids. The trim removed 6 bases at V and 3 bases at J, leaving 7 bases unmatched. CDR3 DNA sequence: TGCAGCGTGGCGGGACTAGCGGGAGTAATCTACGAGCAGTACTTC. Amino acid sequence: CSVAGLAGVIYEQYF.

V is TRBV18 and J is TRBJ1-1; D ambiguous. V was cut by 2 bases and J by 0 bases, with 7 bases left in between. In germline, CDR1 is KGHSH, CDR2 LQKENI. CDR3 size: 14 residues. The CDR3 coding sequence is TGTGCCAGCTCACCAGTTCGTATGAACACTGAAGCTTTCTTT. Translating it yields CASSPVRMNTEAFF. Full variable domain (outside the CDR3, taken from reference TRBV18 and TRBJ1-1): NAGVMQNPRHLVRRRGQEARLRCSPMKGHSHVYWYRQLPEEGLKFMVYLQKENIIDESGMPKERFSAEFPKEGPSILRIQQVVRGDSAAYFCASSPVRMNTEAFFGQGTRLTVV.

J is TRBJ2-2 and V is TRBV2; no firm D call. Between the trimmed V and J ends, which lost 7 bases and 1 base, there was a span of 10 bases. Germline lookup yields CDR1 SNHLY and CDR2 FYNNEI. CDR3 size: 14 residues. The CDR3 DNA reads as TGTGCCAGCACTGCCAGCTTGAACACCGGGGAGCTGTTTTTT. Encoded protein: CASTASLNTGELFF.

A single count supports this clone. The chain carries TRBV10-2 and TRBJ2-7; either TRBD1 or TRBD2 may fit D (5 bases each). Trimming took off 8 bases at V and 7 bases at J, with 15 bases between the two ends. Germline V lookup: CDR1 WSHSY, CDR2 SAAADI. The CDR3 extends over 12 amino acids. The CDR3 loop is CASGGRDFEQYF. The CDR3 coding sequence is TGCGCCAGCGGGGGACGTGATTTTGAGCAGTACTTC.

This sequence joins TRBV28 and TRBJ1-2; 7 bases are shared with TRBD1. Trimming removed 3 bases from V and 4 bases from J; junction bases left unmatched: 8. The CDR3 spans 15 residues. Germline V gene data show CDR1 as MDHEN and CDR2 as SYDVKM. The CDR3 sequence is CASSFRDRDLYGYTF. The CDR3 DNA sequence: TGTGCCAGCAGTTTCCGGGACAGAGACCTCTATGGCTACACCTTC.

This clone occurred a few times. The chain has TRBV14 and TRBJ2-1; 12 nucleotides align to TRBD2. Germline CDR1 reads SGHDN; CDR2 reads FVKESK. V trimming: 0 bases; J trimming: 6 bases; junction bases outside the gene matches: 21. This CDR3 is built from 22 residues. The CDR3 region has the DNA TGTGCCAGCAGCCAAGATAGGAGCGGGGCTAGCGGGAGGGCCGAGTACAGCAATGAGCAGTTCTTC. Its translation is CASSQDRSGASGRAEYSNEQFF.

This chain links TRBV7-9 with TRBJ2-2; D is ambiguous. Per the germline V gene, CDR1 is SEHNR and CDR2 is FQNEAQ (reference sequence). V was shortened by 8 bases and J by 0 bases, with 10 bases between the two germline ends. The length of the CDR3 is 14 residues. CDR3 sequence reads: CASYRFANTGELFF. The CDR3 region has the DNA TGTGCCAGCTATCGGTTCGCGAACACCGGGGAGCTGTTTTTT.

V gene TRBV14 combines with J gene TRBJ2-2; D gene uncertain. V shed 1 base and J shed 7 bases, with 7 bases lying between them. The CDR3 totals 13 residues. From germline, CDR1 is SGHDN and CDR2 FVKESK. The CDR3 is CASSQVGIGELFF. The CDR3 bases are TGTGCCAGCAGCCAAGTGGGAATCGGGGAGCTGTTTTTT.

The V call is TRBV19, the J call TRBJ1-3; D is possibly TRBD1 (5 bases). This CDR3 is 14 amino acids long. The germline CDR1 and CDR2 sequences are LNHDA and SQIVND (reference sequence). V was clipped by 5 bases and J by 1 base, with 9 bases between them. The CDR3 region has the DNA TGTGCCAGTAGTCGGGGGACGTCTGGAAACACCATATATTTT. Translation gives CASSRGTSGNTIYF.

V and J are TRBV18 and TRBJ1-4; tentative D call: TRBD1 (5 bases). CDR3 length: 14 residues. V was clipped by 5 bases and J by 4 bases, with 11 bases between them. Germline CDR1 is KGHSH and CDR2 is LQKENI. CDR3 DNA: TGTGCCAGCTCAGGGACGGGCTTTAATGAAAAACTGTTTTTT. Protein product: CASSGTGFNEKLFF.

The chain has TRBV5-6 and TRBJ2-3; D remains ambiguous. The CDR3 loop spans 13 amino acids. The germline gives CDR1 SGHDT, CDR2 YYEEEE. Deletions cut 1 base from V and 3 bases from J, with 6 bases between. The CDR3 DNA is TGTGCCAGCAGCTTGACCCGTACAGATACGCAGTATTTT. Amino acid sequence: CASSLTRTDTQYF.

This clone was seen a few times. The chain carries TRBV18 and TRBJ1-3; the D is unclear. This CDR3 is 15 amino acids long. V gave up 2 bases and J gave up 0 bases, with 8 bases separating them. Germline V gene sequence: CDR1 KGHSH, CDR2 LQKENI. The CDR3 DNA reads TGTGCCAGCTCACCAGGAGGGAGCTCTGGAAACACCATATATTTT. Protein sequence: CASSPGGSSGNTIYF.

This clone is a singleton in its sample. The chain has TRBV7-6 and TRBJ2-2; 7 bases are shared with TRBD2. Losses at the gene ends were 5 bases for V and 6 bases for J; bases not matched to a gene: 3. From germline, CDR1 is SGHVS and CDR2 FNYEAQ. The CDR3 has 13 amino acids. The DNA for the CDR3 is TGTGCCAGCAGCATAGGACTAGCCGGGGAGCTGTTTTTT. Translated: CASSIGLAGELFF.

The CDR3 here is CASSSAGTSGRDTQYF. CDR3 bases: TGTGCCAGTAGTTCCGCCGGGACTAGCGGGAGGGATACGCAGTATTTT. The V gene is TRBV19, the J gene TRBJ2-3; TRBD2 aligns across 15 bases. The ends lost 5 bases at V and 6 bases at J; junction bases unmatched: 6. Germline assignment: CDR1 LNHDA and CDR2 SQIVND (reference sequence). The CDR3 runs to 16 residues.

The CDR3 loop reads CASSSQVVQTTEQFF. CDR3 DNA: TGCGCCAGCAGCAGCCAAGTTGTGCAGACAACAGAGCAGTTCTTC. This chain links TRBV4-3 with TRBJ2-1; D is undetermined. CDR1 is LGHNA, CDR2 YSLEER, per germline. The CDR3 sequence is 15 residues long. V lost 5 bases to trimming and J lost 10 bases, with 21 bases between them.

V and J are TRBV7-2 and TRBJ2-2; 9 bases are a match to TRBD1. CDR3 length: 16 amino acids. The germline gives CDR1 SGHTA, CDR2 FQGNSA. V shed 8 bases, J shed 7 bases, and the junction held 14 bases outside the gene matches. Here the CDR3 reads CASSRTGTGPIGELFF. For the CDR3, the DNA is TGTGCCAGCTCTCGCACCGGGACAGGGCCCATCGGGGAGCTGTTTTTT.

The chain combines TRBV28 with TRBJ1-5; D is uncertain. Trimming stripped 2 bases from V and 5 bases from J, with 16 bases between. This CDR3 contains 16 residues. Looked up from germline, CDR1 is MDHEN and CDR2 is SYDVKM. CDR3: CASSLRLSSLHQPQHF. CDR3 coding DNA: TGTGCCAGCAGTTTACGATTGAGTTCCCTCCATCAGCCCCAGCATTTT.

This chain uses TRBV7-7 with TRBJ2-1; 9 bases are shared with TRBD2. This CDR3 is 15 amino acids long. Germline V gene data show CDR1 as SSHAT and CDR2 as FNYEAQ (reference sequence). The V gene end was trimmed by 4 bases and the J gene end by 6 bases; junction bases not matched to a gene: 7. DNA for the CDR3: TGTGCCAGCAGCTACGGGTTAGCGGGGGTCAATGAGCAGTTCTTC. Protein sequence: CASSYGLAGVNEQFF. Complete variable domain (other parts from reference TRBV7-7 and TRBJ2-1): GAGVSQSPRYKVTKRGQDVTLRCDPISSHATLYWYQQALGQGPEFLTYFNYEAQPDKSGLPSDRFSAERPEGSISTLTIQRTEQRDSAMYRCASSYGLAGVNEQFFGPGTRLTVL.

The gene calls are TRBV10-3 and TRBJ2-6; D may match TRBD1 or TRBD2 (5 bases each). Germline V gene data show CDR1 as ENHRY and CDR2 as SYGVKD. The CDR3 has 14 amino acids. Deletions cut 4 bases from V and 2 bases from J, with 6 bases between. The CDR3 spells CAISAGPGANVLTF. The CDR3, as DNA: TGTGCCATCAGTGCGGGGCCTGGGGCCAACGTCCTGACTTTC.

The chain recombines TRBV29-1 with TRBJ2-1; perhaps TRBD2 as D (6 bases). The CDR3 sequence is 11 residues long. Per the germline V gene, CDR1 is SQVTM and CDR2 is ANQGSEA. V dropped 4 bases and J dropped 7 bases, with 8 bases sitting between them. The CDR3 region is CSVASDNEQFF. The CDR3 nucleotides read TGCAGCGTTGCTAGCGATAATGAGCAGTTCTTC.

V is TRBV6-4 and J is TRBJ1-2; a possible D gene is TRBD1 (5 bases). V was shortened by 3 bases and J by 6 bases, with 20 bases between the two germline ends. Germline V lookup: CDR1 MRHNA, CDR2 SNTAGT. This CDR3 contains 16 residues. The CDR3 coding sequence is TGTGCCAGCAGTGAATGTGTGGAGAGGGGCCGGGATGGCTACACCTTC. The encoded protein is CASSECVERGRDGYTF.

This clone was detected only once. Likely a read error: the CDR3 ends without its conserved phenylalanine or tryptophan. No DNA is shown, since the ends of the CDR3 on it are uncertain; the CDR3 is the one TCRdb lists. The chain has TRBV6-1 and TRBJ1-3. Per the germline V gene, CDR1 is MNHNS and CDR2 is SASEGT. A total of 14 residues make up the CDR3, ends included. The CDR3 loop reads CASSPDRPGTANWI.

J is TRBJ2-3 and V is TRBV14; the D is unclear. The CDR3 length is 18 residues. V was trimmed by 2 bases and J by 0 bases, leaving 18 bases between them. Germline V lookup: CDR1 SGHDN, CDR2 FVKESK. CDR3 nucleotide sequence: TGTGCCAGCAGCCAATGGCCTGTGGAGTTCTCGAGCACAGATACGCAGTATTTT. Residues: CASSQWPVEFSSTDTQYF. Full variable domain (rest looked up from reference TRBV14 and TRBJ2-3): EAGVTQFPSHSVIEKGQTVTLRCDPISGHDNLYWYRRVMGKEIKFLLHFVKESKQDESGMPNNRFLAERTGGTYSTLKVQPAELEDSGVYFCASSQWPVEFSSTDTQYFGPGTRLTVL.

The CDR3 DNA is TGTGCCAGCAGTTTAGTTGACAGGGACTATGGCTACACCTTC. Translated: CASSLVDRDYGYTF. This rearrangement joins TRBV28 to TRBJ1-2; TRBD1 agrees at 7 bases. J gave up 3 bases and V 2 bases, and 3 bases lay outside the gene matches. This CDR3 is 14 amino acids long. Germline CDR1 is MDHEN and CDR2 is SYDVKM.

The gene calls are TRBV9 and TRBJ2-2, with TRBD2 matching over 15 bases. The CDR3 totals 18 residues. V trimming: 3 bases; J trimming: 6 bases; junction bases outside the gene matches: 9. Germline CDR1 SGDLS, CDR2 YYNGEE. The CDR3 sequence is CASSARGLAGGVAGELFF. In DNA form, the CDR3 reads TGTGCCAGCAGCGCCAGAGGACTAGCGGGAGGGGTAGCCGGGGAGCTGTTTTTT.